A selection of T cell receptor beta chains follows, all from one sample in a study of blood T cells in healthy people across ages. TCRdb re-called the 5' RACE reads through MiXCR, storing one row per CDR3 protein. Of about 760,000 distinct CDR3 sequences detected, approximately 60% appear once; the ten largest clones hold more than 25%. Material for sequencing was blood. The receptors shown here come from a man aged 40-49 years in good health. CDR3s include the opening cysteine and the closing phenylalanine or tryptophan. D genes are given only for firm matches. Expanded clones are given a class, and other clones once, few, many or no size at all.

NA | TRBJ2-1 | TRBV9 | TRBD2 | TGTGCCAGCAGCGTAGTGGCTAGCGGGAGGAGCGATGAGCAGTTCTTC | CASSVVASGRSDEQFF
NA | TRBJ2-4 | TRBV7-2 | TRBD1 | TGTGCCAGCAGCTCCCCTGACAGGGGACGGGTCGCGGACATTCAGTACTTC | CASSSPDRGRVADIQYF
NA | TRBJ1-6 | TRBV20-1 | TRBD1 | TGCAGTCTTCGACAGGGGAACTCCTATAATTCACCCCTCCACTTT | CSLRQGNSYNSPLHF
NA | TRBJ2-5 | TRBV20-1 | NA | TGCAGTGCTAGCCGGGACCCAGAGACCCAGTACTTC | CSASRDPETQYF
NA | TRBJ2-3 | TRBV7-2 | NA | TGTGCCAGCAGCTTCACAGGTCCAGATACGCAGTATTTT | CASSFTGPDTQYF
NA | TRBJ1-4 | TRBV29-1 | TRBD1 | TGCAGCGTTGACTCCGGGACAGGGGATGAAAAACTGTTTTTT | CSVDSGTGDEKLFF
NA | TRBJ1-2 | TRBV24-1 | TRBD1 | TGTGCCACCAGTGATATAACAGGGGATGGCTACACCTTC | CATSDITGDGYTF
NA | TRBJ2-1 | TRBV5-1 | NA | TGCGCCAGCAGCGTTGACAGCGATCCCTCCTACAATGAGCAGTTCTTC | CASSVDSDPSYNEQFF
once | TRBJ2-4 | TRBV16 | NA | TGTGCCAGCAGCCCTATGCGGGGATCCAAAAACATTCAGTACTTC | CASSPMRGSKNIQYF
many | TRBJ2-3 | TRBV29-1 | NA | TGCAGCACGACGCAGGACATCCGCACAGATACGCAGTATTTT | CSTTQDIRTDTQYF
NA | TRBJ2-7 | TRBV20-1 | NA | TGCAGTGCTAGTGCGGGGGCCTTATCCTACGAGCAGTACTTC | CSASAGALSYEQYF
few | TRBJ1-4 | TRBV30 | NA | TGTGCCTGGAGATGGGGGGCTAGTGAAAAACTGTTTTTT | CAWRWGASEKLFF
NA | TRBJ2-1 | TRBV7-2 | NA | TGTGCCAGCAGCTTGAGACTCGAGAGCTCCTACAATGAGCAGTTCTTC | CASSLRLESSYNEQFF
few | TRBJ2-5 | TRBV7-2 | TRBD2 | TGTGCCAGCAGCGGACTAGCGGGTACGCAAGAGACCCAGTACTTC | CASSGLAGTQETQYF
few | TRBJ2-5 | TRBV29-1 | TRBD1 | TGCAGCGTCTACAGGGGGGAGACCCAGTACTTC | CSVYRGETQYF
NA | TRBJ2-7 | TRBV20-1 | TRBD1 | TGCAGTGCCCAGCGACAGGGTAGTCCCCCCTACGAGCAGTACTTC | CSAQRQGSPPYEQYF
once | TRBJ2-1 | TRBV28 | NA | TGTACCAGCAGTTTTTATTTCGGAATAGAGCAGTTCTTC | CTSSFYFGIEQFF
NA | TRBJ1-2 | TRBV4-2 | NA | TGTGCCAGCAGCGTTAGTCGGGACGGACTATCCTATGGCTACACCTTC | CASSVSRDGLSYGYTF
few | TRBJ1-4 | TRBV6-5 | NA | TGTGCCAGCAGTTTTACAACAACTAATGAAAAACTGTTTTTT | CASSFTTTNEKLFF
NA | TRBJ1-2 | TRBV6-5 | NA | TGTGCCAGCAGTTACGTTGGTTTTCGTGGGGGTCTGGATGGCTACACCTTC | CASSYVGFRGGLDGYTF
few | TRBJ2-7 | TRBV29-1 | NA | TGCAGCGTTGTAATTCTCGTCGGCTCCTACGAGCAGTACTTC | CSVVILVGSYEQYF
few | TRBJ2-5 | TRBV4-1 | TRBD2 | TGCGCCAGCAGCCAAGAAGGGACTAGCGGGGTGCAAGAGACCCAGTACTTC | CASSQEGTSGVQETQYF
NA | TRBJ2-7 | TRBV25-1 | NA | TGTGCCAGCAGTGAGGTACGAGCGATGGGACCGAGGGACCCCTACGAGCAGTACTTC | CASSEVRAMGPRDPYEQYF
few | TRBJ2-3 | TRBV29-1 | NA | TGCAGCGTGGATGACAGAAATACGCAGTATTTT | CSVDDRNTQYF
NA | TRBJ2-3 | TRBV6-5 | TRBD2 | TGTGCCAGCAGTTGGCGACTAGCGGGGATCCTTGTTACGCAGTATTTT | CASSWRLAGILVTQYF
NA | TRBJ2-5 | TRBV4-3 | TRBD1 | TGCGCCAGCAGCCCGGGACAGGTTTACCAAGAGACCCAGTACTTC | CASSPGQVYQETQYF
NA | TRBJ1-1 | TRBV12-3/TRBV12-4 | NA | TGTGCCAGCAAGGGTATGGGGGAGGACACTGAAGCTTTCTTT | CASKGMGEDTEAFF
NA | TRBJ1-6 | TRBV9 | TRBD1 | TGTGCCAGCAGCGGTCGAGACAGGGCCTCTTTTAATTCACCCCTCCACTTT | CASSGRDRASFNSPLHF
NA | TRBJ1-6 | TRBV7-8 | NA | TGTGCCAGCATCCCCGGGAGCTCCTATAATTCACCCCTCCACTTT | CASIPGSSYNSPLHF
NA | TRBJ1-1 | TRBV2 | NA | TGTGCCAGCAACCCTTCAGGCGCCTATCGGGCTTTCTTT | CASNPSGAYRAFF
NA | TRBJ1-1 | TRBV10-3 | TRBD1 | TGTGCCGGACAGGGGAGTAGTAGCACTGAAGCTTTCTTT | CAGQGSSSTEAFF
once | TRBJ1-2 | TRBV6-1 | NA | TGTGCCAGCAGTCTATCCTTGGACGGGAGGGTCGGCTACACCTTC | CASSLSLDGRVGYTF